The 20 T cell receptor beta chains listed next were all sequenced from one sample in a study of blood T cell repertoires in COVID-19. This table comes from immunoSEQ multiplex PCR, and its TCRdb copy is limited to in-frame clones, with some not included. The sample includes 400,000 or so clones, 90% of them seen just once. The sequencing input was PBMCs or T cells enriched from blood (not recorded which). These TCRs come from a man between 18 and 29 years old who had recovered from COVID-19.

This chain uses TRBV9 with TRBJ2-1; D may be TRBD1 (6 bases). The CDR3 is 15 residues long. Per the germline V gene, CDR1 is SGDLS and CDR2 is YYNGEE. The ends were cut back, 2 bases at V and 8 bases at J, with 17 bases in the middle. The CDR3 loop reads CASSVDQGSADEQFF. In DNA, the CDR3 is TGTGCCAGCAGCGTGGATCAGGGGTCGGCGGATGAGCAGTTCTTC. The full variable domain, in which reference TRBV9 and TRBJ2-1 provide the parts outside the CDR3, is DSGVTQTPKHLITATGQRVTLRCSPRSGDLSVYWYQQSLDQGLQFLIQYYNGEERAKGNILERFSAQQFPDLHSELNLSSLELGDSALYFCASSVDQGSADEQFFGPGTRLTVL.

V gene TRBV19 combines with J gene TRBJ2-7; no reliable D call. The CDR3 totals 12 residues. Deletions cut 5 bases from V and 8 bases from J, with 13 bases between. Per the germline V gene, CDR1 is LNHDA and CDR2 is SQIVND (reference sequence). The CDR3 DNA reads as TGTGCCAGTAGTCCCCTCGGGTACAAGCAGTACTTC. As protein: CASSPLGYKQYF.

CDR3: CASSTSPGQGARETQYF. The CDR3 DNA is TGTGCCAGCAGCACCTCTCCGGGACAGGGGGCTAGGGAGACCCAGTACTTC. The chain has TRBV25-1 and TRBJ2-5; 12 bases map to TRBD1. Germline assignment: CDR1 MGHDK and CDR2 SYGVNS. J lost 5 bases, V lost 6 bases, and 13 bases had no gene match. CDR3 length: 17 amino acids.

This clone came up a few times. The J gene is TRBJ2-2, the V gene TRBV30; D not resolved. The V gene's germline CDR1 is GTSNPN and CDR2 SVGIG (reference sequence). The V and J ends lost 7 bases and 0 bases respectively, with 18 bases between them. This CDR3 is built from 16 residues. The CDR3 protein is CASRLGVRPNTGELFF. The CDR3 region has the DNA TGTGCCTCCCGCTTGGGTGTCAGGCCGAACACCGGGGAGCTGTTTTTT.

The CDR3 DNA sequence: TGTGCCAGCAGCTTAACGGGAGAAGTACTTGATGAAAAACTGTTTTTT. It specifies CASSLTGEVLDEKLFF. The rearrangement uses TRBV7-9 and TRBJ1-4; D ambiguous. V was pared by 2 bases and J by 6 bases, with 16 bases between. Per germline, CDR1 SEHNR and CDR2 FQNEAQ (reference sequence). The CDR3 runs to 16 residues.

V gene TRBV5-1 combines with J gene TRBJ2-7; TRBD1 matches at 9 bases. This CDR3 region has 14 residues. The ends lost 1 base at V and 5 bases at J; junction bases unmatched: 4. Germline V lookup: CDR1 SGHRS, CDR2 YFSETQ. The CDR3 is CASSLTGGNDEQYF. Written as DNA, the CDR3 is TGCGCCAGCAGCTTGACAGGGGGCAACGACGAGCAGTACTTC. Variable domain in full (rest from reference TRBV5-1 and TRBJ2-7): KAGVTQTPRYLIKTRGQQVTLSCSPISGHRSVSWYQQTPGQGLQFLFEYFSETQRNKGNFPGRFSGRQFSNSRSEMNVSTLELGDSALYLCASSLTGGNDEQYFGPGTRLTVT.

The chain links TRBV28 to TRBJ1-6, with TRBD1 identical over 7 bases. Germline V gene data show CDR1 as MDHEN and CDR2 as SYDVKM. The junction had 16 bases not matched to a gene; V was cut back by 7 bases and J by 13 bases. The CDR3 covers 15 residues. The CDR3 region is CASTQPGTAQRPLHF. In DNA, the CDR3 is TGTGCCAGCACCCAGCCCGGGACAGCCCAGAGGCCCCTCCACTTT. Full variable domain (outside the CDR3, taken from reference TRBV28 and TRBJ1-6): DVKVTQSSRYLVKRTGEKVFLECVQDMDHENMFWYRQDPGLGLRLIYFSYDVKMKEKGDIPEGYSVSREKKERFSLILESASTNQTSMYLCASTQPGTAQRPLHFGNGTRLTVT.

This clone was found a few times. The DNA of the CDR3 is TGTGCCACCAGCAGAGATCGCAGGGACGAGCAGTACTTC. This translates into CATSRDRRDEQYF. The chain couples TRBV15 to TRBJ2-7; tentative D call: TRBD1 (5 bases). CDR3 length: 13 residues. V gave up 0 bases and J gave up 5 bases, with 8 bases separating them. Germline V gene sequence: CDR1 LNHNV, CDR2 YYDKDF (reference sequence).

The chain joins TRBV5-1 to TRBJ2-7; tentative D call: TRBD2 (6 bases). The CDR3 totals 14 residues. Germline values: CDR1 SGHRS, CDR2 YFSETQ. V was pared by 4 bases and J by 6 bases, with 17 bases between. CDR3 amino acids: CASSKRLVPGEQYF. The CDR3 coding sequence is TGCGCCAGCAGCAAAAGACTAGTACCGGGCGAGCAGTACTTC.

The chain links TRBV7-2 to TRBJ2-5; 9 positions agree with TRBD1. V trimming: 4 bases; J trimming: 3 bases; junction bases outside the gene matches: 0. The germline V gene encodes CDR1 SGHTA and CDR2 FQGNSA. This CDR3 contains 13 residues. This chain's CDR3 is CASSWDREETQYF. The CDR3 DNA reads as TGTGCCAGCAGCTGGGACAGGGAAGAGACCCAGTACTTC.

The chain recombines TRBV27 with TRBJ1-4, with 7 bases fitting TRBD1. The CDR3 runs to 14 residues. After removal of 5 bases from V and 7 bases from J, the junction contained 7 bases not matched to a gene. Germline V gene sequence: CDR1 MNHEY, CDR2 SMNVEV (reference sequence). In nucleotides, the CDR3 is TGTGCCAGCAGTCCTACAACAGGGGCTGAAAAACTGTTTTTT. It yields the protein CASSPTTGAEKLFF.

For the CDR3, the DNA is TGTGCCAGCGGCGAAAGGCAGGCCTACGAGCAGTACTTC. It encodes CASGERQAYEQYF. V usage is TRBV3-1 (or the pseudogene TRBV3-2) and J usage is TRBJ2-7; D not certain. V gave up 8 bases and J gave up 2 bases, with 13 bases separating them. CDR1 is LGHDT, CDR2 YNNKEL, per germline (reference sequence). The CDR3 has 13 residues.

The genes are TRBV27 and TRBJ1-2; 8 nucleotides align to TRBD1. With V trimmed by 5 bases and J by 4 bases, 12 bases remained unmatched. Germline V gene sequence: CDR1 MNHEY, CDR2 SMNVEV (reference sequence). The CDR3 spans 16 residues. CDR3: CASSPRRTGGVYGYTF. CDR3 nucleotides: TGTGCCAGCAGTCCCCGGCGAACAGGGGGGGTCTATGGCTACACCTTC.

The V and J genes are TRBV18 and TRBJ2-7, with 15 bases fitting TRBD2. V gave up 4 bases and J gave up 4 bases; unmatched junction bases: 8. The CDR3 spans 17 residues. The germline V gene encodes CDR1 KGHSH and CDR2 LQKENI. In DNA, the CDR3 is TGTGCCAGCTCACAGGGACTAGCGGGAGGCGTTCCATACGAGCAGTACTTC. Translation: CASSQGLAGGVPYEQYF.

V is TRBV5-8 and J is TRBJ2-2; the match to TRBD1 covers 8 bases. The CDR3 consists of 16 residues. Trimming at V came to 1 base and at J to 4 bases, leaving 6 bases not matched to a gene. Germline V gene data show CDR1 as SGHTS and CDR2 as YDEGEE. CDR3 amino acids: CASSLMQGAFTGELFF. The CDR3 DNA follows: TGTGCCAGCAGCTTGATGCAGGGGGCGTTCACCGGGGAGCTGTTTTTT.

CDR3 sequence reads: CASSQVANEQFF. CDR3 sequence (DNA): TGTGCCAGCAGCCAAGTAGCGAATGAGCAGTTCTTC. This chain uses TRBV4-2 with TRBJ2-1, with D maybe TRBD2 (5 bases). This CDR3 is built from 12 residues. Trimming took off 1 base at V and 7 bases at J, with 5 bases between the two ends. Germline V lookup: CDR1 LGHNA, CDR2 YNFKEQ.

V and J are TRBV7-3 and TRBJ2-3, with TRBD2 identical over 7 bases. V gave up 4 bases and J gave up 0 bases; unmatched junction bases: 7. The CDR3 is 16 amino acids. CDR1 SGHTA and CDR2 FQGTGA come from the germline V gene. CDR3 bases: TGTGCCAGCAGCTCTATCGGGGGGACTAGCACAGATACGCAGTATTTT. Translated, it gives CASSSIGGTSTDTQYF.

A remark on this clone: Additional DNA sequences in this sample encode the identical CDR3. The rearrangement links TRBV30 to TRBJ1-5; the match to TRBD1 covers 7 bases. Per germline, CDR1 GTSNPN and CDR2 SVGIG (reference sequence). The CDR3 has 14 residues. Germline trimming cut 4 bases from V and 5 bases from J; bases unmatched to any gene: 8. The CDR3 nucleotides are TGTGCCTGGACACCCGACAGGGAGGATCAGCCCCAGCATTTT. Translation gives CAWTPDREDQPQHF. The entire variable domain, with the rest obtained from reference TRBV30 and TRBJ1-5, is as follows: SQTIHQWPATLVQPVGSPLSLECTVEGTSNPNLYWYRQAAGRGLQLLFYSVGIGQISSEVPQNLSASRPQDRQFILSSKKLLLSDSGFYLCAWTPDREDQPQHFGDGTRLSIL.

CDR3 sequence: CAWDQGGGTEAFF. Written as DNA, the CDR3 is TGTGCCTGGGATCAGGGCGGGGGCACTGAAGCTTTCTTT. This sequence joins TRBV30 and TRBJ1-1; the D gene is possibly TRBD1 (5 bases). Germline V gene sequence: CDR1 GTSNPN, CDR2 SVGIG (reference sequence). The CDR3 extends over 13 amino acids. Trimming cost V 5 bases and J 4 bases, with 14 bases left between them.

The chain uses TRBV5-1 and TRBJ1-2; 7 positions match TRBD1. This CDR3 is 14 amino acids long. Trimming removed 4 bases from V and 3 bases from J; junction bases left unmatched: 6. Germline values: CDR1 SGHRS, CDR2 YFSETQ. Written as DNA, the CDR3 is TGCGCCAGCAGCCCTACAGGGGAGGACTATGGCTACACCTTC. This codes for CASSPTGEDYGYTF.